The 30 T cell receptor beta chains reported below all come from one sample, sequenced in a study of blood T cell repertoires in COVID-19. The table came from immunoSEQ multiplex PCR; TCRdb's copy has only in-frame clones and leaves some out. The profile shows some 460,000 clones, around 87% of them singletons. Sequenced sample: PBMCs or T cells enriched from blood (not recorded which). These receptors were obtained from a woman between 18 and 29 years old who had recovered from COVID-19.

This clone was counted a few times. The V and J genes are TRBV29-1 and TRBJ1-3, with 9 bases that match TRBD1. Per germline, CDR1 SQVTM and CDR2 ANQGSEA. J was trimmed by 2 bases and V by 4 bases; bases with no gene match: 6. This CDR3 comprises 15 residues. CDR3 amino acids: CSVGFGTGPGNTIYF. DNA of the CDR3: TGCAGCGTTGGGTTCGGGACAGGGCCTGGAAACACCATATATTTT.

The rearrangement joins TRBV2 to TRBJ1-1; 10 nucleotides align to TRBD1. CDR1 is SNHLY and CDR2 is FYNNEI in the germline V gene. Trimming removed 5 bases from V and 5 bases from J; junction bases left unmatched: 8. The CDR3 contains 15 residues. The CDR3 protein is CASSRSRDRGTEAFF. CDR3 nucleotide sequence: TGTGCCAGCAGTAGGTCCCGGGACAGGGGAACTGAAGCTTTCTTT.

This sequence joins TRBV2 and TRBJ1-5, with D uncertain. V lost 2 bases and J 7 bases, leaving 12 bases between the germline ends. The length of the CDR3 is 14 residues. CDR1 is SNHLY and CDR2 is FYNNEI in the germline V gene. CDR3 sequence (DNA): TGTGCCAGCAGTGAACGGGAGGGCAGACAGCCCCAGCATTTT. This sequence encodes CASSEREGRQPQHF.

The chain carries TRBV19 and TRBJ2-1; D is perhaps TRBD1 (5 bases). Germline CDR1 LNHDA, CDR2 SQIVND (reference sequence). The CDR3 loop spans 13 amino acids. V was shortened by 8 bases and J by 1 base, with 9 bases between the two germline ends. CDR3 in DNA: TGTGCCAGTGGCTCAGGGTCCTACAATGAGCAGTTCTTC. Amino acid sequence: CASGSGSYNEQFF.

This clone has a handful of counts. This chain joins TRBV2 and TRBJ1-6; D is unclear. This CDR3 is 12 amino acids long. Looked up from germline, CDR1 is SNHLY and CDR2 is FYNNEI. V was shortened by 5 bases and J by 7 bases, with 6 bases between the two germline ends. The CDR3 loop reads CASSSGNSPLHF. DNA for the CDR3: TGTGCCAGCAGTTCGGGGAATTCACCCCTCCACTTT.

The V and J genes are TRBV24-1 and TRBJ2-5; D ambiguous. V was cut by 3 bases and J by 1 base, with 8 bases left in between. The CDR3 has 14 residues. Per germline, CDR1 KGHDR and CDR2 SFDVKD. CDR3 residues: CATSDSTAQETQYF. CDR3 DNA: TGTGCCACCAGTGATAGTACAGCCCAAGAGACCCAGTACTTC.

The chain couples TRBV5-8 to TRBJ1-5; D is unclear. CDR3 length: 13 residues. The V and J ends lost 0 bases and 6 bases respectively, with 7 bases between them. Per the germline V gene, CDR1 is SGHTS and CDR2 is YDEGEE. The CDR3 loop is CASSLAAGQPQHF. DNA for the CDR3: TGTGCCAGCAGCTTGGCCGCCGGTCAGCCCCAGCATTTT. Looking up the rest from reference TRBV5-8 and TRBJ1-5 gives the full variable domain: EAGVTQSPTHLIKTRGQQATLRCSPISGHTSVYWYQQALGLGLQFLLWYDEGEERNRGNFPPRFSGRQFPNYSSELNVNALELEDSALYLCASSLAAGQPQHFGDGTRLSIL.

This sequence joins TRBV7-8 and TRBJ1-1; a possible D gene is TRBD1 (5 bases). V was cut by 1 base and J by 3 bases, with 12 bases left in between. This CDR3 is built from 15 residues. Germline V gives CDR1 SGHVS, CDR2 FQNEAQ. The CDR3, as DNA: TGTGCCAGCAGCTTAGTCGGGCAGGGTTACACTGAAGCTTTCTTT. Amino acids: CASSLVGQGYTEAFF.

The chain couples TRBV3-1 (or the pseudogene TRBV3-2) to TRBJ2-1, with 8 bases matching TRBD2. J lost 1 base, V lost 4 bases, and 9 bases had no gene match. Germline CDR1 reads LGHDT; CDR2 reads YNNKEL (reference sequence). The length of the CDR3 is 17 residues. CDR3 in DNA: TGTGCCAGCAGCCCCCGGGTAGCGGGGACATCCTACAATGAGCAGTTCTTC. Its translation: CASSPRVAGTSYNEQFF.

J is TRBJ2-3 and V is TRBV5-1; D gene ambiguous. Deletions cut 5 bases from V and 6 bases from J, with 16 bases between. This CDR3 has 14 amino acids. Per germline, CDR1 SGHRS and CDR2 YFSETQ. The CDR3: CASRAWVTADTQYF. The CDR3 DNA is TGCGCCAGCAGGGCCTGGGTGACTGCGGATACGCAGTATTTT.

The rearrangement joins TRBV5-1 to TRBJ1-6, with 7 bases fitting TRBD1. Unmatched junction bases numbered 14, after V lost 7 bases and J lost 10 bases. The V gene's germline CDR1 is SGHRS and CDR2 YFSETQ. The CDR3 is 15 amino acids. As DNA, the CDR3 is TGCGCCAGCTGTACAGGGGACCCCGGCGGGTCACCCCTCCACTTT. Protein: CASCTGDPGGSPLHF.

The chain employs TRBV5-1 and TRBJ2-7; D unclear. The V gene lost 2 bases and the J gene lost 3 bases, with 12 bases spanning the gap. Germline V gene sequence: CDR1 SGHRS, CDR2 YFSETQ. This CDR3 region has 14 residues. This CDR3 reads CASSFQLADYEQYF. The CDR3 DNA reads TGCGCCAGCAGCTTCCAGTTGGCCGACTACGAGCAGTACTTC.

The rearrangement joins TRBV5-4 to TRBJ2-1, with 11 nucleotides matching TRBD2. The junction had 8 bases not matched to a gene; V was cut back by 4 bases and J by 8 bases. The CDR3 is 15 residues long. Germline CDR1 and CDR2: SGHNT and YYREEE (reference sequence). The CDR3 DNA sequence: TGTGCCAGCAGCCCGGTTAGCGGGGGGGCCGATGAGCAGTTCTTC. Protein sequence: CASSPVSGGADEQFF.

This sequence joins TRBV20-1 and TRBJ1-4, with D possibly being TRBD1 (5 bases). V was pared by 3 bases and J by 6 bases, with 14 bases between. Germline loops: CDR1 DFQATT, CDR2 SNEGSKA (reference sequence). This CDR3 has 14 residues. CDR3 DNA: TGCAGTGCTAGTAGAGGGACTGCGGATGAAAAACTGTTTTTT. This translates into CSASRGTADEKLFF.

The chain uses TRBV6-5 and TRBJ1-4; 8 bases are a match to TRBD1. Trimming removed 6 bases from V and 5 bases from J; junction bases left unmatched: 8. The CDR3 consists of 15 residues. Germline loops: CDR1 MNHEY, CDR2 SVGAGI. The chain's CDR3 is CASSQTTGVNEKLFF. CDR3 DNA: TGTGCCAGCAGCCAAACGACAGGGGTGAATGAAAAACTGTTTTTT.

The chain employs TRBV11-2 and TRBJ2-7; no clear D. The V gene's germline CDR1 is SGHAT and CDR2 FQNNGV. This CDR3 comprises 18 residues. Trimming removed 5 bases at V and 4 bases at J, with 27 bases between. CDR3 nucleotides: TGTGCCAGCAGCCCCATTATGAGAGGTAGAGACGACCCGTACGAGCAGTACTTC. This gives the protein CASSPIMRGRDDPYEQYF.

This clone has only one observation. The CDR3, as DNA: TGTGCCACCAGTGAGGGATCTAGCGGTCATCAGTATTTT. This gives the protein CATSEGSSGHQYF. The V call is TRBV24-1, the J call TRBJ2-3; TRBD2 aligns across 7 bases. J lost 12 bases, V lost 4 bases, and 9 bases had no gene match. Germline CDR1 KGHDR, CDR2 SFDVKD. The CDR3 length is 13 residues.

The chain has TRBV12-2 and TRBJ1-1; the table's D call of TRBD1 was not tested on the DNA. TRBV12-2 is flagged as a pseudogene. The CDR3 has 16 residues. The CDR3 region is CASRSTTGVPNTEAFF. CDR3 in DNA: TGTGCAAGTCGCTCGACGACAGGGGTCCCGAACACTGAAGCTTTCTTT.

This CDR3 is CASSPSGGIDTQYF. The CDR3 DNA follows: TGTGCCAGCAGCCCGTCGGGGGGGATAGATACGCAGTATTTT. J is TRBJ2-3 and V is TRBV3-1 (or the pseudogene TRBV3-2), with 8 bases fitting TRBD2. With 4 bases clipped from V and 5 bases from J, the junction kept 5 bases outside the gene matches. This CDR3 has 14 residues. The germline V gene has CDR1 LGHDT and CDR2 YNNKEL (reference sequence).

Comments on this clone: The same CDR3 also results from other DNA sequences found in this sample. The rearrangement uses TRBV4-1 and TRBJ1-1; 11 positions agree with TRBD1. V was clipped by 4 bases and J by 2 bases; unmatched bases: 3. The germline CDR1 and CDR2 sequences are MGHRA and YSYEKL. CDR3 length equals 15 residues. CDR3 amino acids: CASSRGQGANTEAFF. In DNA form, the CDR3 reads TGCGCCAGCAGCCGTGGACAGGGGGCAAACACTGAAGCTTTCTTT.

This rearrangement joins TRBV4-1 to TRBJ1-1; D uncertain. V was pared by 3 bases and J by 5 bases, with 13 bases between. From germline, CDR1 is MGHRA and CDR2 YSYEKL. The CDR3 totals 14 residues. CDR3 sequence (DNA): TGCGCCAGCAGCCAGGAAGGTACGAGGACTGAAGCTTTCTTT. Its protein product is CASSQEGTRTEAFF.

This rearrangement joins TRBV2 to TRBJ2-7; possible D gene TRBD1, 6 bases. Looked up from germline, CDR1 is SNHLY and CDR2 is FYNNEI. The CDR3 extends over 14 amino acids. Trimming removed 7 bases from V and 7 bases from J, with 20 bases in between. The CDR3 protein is CASNGQNFPKEQYF. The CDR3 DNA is TGTGCCAGCAATGGACAGAACTTCCCTAAGGAGCAGTACTTC.

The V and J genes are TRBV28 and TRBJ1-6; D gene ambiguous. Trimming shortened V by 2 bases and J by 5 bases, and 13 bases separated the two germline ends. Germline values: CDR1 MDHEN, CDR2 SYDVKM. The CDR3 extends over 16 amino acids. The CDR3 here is CASSLGGLTHNSPLHF. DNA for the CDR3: TGTGCCAGCAGTTTAGGTGGACTGACCCATAATTCACCCCTCCACTTT.

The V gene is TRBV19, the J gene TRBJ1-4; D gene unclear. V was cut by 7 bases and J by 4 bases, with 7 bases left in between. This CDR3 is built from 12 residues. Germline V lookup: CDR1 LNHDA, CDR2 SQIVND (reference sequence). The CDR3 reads CASTDFNEKLFF. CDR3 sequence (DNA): TGTGCCAGTACTGACTTTAATGAAAAACTGTTTTTT.

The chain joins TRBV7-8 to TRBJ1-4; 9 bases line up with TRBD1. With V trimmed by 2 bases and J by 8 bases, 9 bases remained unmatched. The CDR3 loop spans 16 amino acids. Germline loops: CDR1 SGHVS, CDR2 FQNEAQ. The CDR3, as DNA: TGTGCCAGCAGCTTATTCCGGGACAGGGCATCCGAAAAACTGTTTTTT. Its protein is CASSLFRDRASEKLFF.

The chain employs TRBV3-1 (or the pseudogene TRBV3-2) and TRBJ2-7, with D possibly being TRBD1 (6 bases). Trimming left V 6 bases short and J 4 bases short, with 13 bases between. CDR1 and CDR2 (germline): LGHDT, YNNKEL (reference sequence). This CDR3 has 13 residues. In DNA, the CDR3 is TGTGCCAGCAGTCCACAGGGTAGGTACGAGCAGTACTTC. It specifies CASSPQGRYEQYF.

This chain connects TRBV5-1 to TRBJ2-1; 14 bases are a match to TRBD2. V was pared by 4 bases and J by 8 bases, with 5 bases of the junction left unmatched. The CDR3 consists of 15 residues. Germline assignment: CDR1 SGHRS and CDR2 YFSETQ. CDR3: CASSHGTSGGDEQFF. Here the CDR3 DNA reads TGCGCCAGCAGCCACGGGACTAGCGGGGGCGATGAGCAGTTCTTC.

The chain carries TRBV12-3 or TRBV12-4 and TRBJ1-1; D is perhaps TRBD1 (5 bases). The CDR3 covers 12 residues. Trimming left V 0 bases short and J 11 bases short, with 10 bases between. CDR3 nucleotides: TGTGCCAGCAGTTTAGCCCGGGGGTGGGCTTTCTTT. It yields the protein CASSLARGWAFF.

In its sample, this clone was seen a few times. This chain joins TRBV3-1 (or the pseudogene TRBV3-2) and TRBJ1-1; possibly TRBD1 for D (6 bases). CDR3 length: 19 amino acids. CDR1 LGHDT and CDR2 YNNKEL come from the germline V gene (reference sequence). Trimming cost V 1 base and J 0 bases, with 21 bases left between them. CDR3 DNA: TGTGCCAGCAGCCAAGCGTGGGGGCAGGACTCCTTTGTGAACACTGAAGCTTTCTTT. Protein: CASSQAWGQDSFVNTEAFF.

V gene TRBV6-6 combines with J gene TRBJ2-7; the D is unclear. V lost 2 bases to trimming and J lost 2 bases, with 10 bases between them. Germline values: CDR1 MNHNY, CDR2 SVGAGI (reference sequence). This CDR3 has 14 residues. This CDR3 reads CASSYEALAYEQYF. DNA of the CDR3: TGTGCCAGCAGTTACGAGGCCTTGGCCTACGAGCAGTACTTC.